This T cell receptor (beta chain) was sequenced for a study of human T cells and chemical hapten exposure. Overall study: Small pooled library volume differences mainly caused per-sample TCR yield variation.

The sample's time point: healthy volunteer bleed at 6 weeks. The authors extracted total RNA from unfractionated whole blood. Attachment of unique molecular identifiers to individual cDNA molecules was performed in the library. TCRdb re-analysed the RACE reads in MiXCR, keeping a single row per CDR3 protein. The data show 35,000 to 55,000 distinct CDR3 sequences, 3.7% seen once. Trimming took off 4 bases at V and 7 bases at J, with 8 bases between the two ends. The CDR3 spans 12 residues. Germline CDR1 reads SGHAT; CDR2 reads FQNNGV. This clonotype was observed many times. The V gene is TRBV11-2, the J gene TRBJ2-1; possibly TRBD1 for D (5 bases). This sequence was found in a human donor in good health. Some clones in this sample may be carry-over from other donors' samples. Specimen: whole blood. DNA of the CDR3: TGTGCCAGCAGCTCCAGGGAAAATGAGCAGTTCTTC. The encoded protein is CASSSRENEQFF.